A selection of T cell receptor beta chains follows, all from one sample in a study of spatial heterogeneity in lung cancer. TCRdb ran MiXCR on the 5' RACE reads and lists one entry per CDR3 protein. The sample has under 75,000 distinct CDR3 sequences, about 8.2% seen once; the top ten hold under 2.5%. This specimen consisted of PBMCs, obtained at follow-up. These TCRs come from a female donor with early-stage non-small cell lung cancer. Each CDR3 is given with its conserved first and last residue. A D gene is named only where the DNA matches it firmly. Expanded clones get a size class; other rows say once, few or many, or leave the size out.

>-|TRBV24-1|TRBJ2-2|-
CATSDPGLGTGELFF
TGTGCCACCAGTGACCCGGGACTCGGAACCGGGGAGCTGTTTTTT
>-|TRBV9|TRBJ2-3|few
CASAGGPSTDTQYF
TGTGCCAGCGCTGGGGGGCCAAGCACAGATACGCAGTATTTT
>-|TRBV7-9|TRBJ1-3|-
CASNPSGGAGNTIYF
TGTGCCAGCAACCCATCGGGGGGAGCTGGAAACACCATATATTTT
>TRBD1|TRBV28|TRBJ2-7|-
CASTKRLGDSSYEQYF
TGTGCCAGCACCAAAAGGCTGGGGGACAGTTCCTACGAGCAGTACTTC
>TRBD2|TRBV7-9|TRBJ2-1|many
CASSLVAGVDNEQFF
TGTGCCAGCAGCTTGGTTGCGGGAGTCGACAATGAGCAGTTCTTC
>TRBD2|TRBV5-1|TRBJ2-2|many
CASSSGTKEFGELFF
TGCGCCAGCAGCTCGGGGACTAAAGAATTCGGGGAGCTGTTTTTT
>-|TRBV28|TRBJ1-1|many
CASNTGFTEAFF
TGTGCCAGCAATACAGGGTTCACTGAAGCTTTCTTT
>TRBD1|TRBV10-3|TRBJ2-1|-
CAIRGQSGEQFF
TGTGCCATCAGGGGACAGAGTGGTGAGCAGTTCTTC
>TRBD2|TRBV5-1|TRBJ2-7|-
CASSFPGLAGGPPYEQYF
TGCGCCAGCAGCTTCCCAGGACTAGCGGGAGGGCCACCCTACGAGCAGTACTTC
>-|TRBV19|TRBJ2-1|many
CASSILRPQPEQFF
TGTGCCAGTAGTATCTTACGTCCCCAACCTGAGCAGTTCTTC
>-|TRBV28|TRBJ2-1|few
CASSTWTEQFF
TGTGCCAGCAGTACCTGGACAGAGCAGTTCTTC
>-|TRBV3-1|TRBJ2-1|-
CASSQDGGEQFF
TGTGCCAGCAGCCAAGACGGAGGTGAGCAGTTCTTC
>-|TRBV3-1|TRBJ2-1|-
CASSPEANFNEQFF
TGTGCCAGCAGCCCCGAGGCCAACTTCAATGAGCAGTTCTTC
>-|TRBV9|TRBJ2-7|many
CASSARPGPITEQYF
TGTGCCAGCAGCGCTCGACCAGGACCTATCACCGAGCAGTACTTC
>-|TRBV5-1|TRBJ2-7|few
CASSSEFLSGEQYF
TGCGCCAGCTCGTCGGAGTTCTTATCGGGGGAGCAGTACTTC
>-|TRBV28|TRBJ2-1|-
CASNGAYNEQFF
TGTGCCAGCAACGGTGCCTACAATGAGCAGTTCTTC
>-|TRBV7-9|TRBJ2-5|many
CASSRQTTQETQYF
TGTGCCAGCAGCAGACAGACTACCCAAGAGACCCAGTACTTC
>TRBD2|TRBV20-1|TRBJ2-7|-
CSAPRSGSPYEQYF
TGCAGTGCCCCTAGGAGCGGGAGTCCCTACGAGCAGTACTTC
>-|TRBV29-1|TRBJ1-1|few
CSVALGRNTEAFF
TGCAGCGTTGCCCTCGGCAGGAACACTGAAGCTTTCTTT
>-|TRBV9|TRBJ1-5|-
CASSKMAGPDQPQHF
TGTGCCAGCAGTAAGATGGCAGGCCCGGATCAGCCCCAGCATTTT
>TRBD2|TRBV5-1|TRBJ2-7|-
CASSLIGLAPYEQYF
TGCGCCAGCAGCTTGATAGGACTAGCCCCCTACGAGCAGTACTTC
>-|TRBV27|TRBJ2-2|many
CASSFLAGNTGELFF
TGTGCCAGCAGTTTCCTAGCAGGGAACACCGGGGAGCTGTTTTTT
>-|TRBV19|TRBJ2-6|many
CASSIGSDSEANVLTF
TGTGCCAGTAGTATAGGTTCGGACTCTGAGGCCAACGTCCTGACTTTC
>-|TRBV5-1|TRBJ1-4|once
CASSPGATNEKLFF
TGCGCCAGCAGCCCCGGGGCAACTAATGAAAAACTGTTTTTT
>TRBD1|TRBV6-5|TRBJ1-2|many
CASGSGTGSYGYTF
TGTGCCAGCGGTTCCGGGACAGGGAGCTATGGCTACACCTTC
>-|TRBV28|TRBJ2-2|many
CASSPSGASVTGELFF
TGTGCCAGCAGCCCTTCTGGGGCTAGCGTCACCGGGGAGCTGTTTTTT
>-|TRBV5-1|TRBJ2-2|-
CASSLYKNTGELFF
TGCGCCAGCAGCTTGTACAAGAACACCGGGGAGCTGTTTTTT
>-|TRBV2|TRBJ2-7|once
CASSPIYEQYF
TGTGCCAGCAGTCCTATCTACGAGCAGTACTTC
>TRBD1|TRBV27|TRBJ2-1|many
CASSLPGGNEQFF
TGTGCCAGCAGTTTACCAGGGGGCAATGAGCAGTTCTTC
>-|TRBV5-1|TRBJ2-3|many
CASSKDITDTQYF
TGCGCCAGCAGCAAGGACATCACAGATACGCAGTATTTT
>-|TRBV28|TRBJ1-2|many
CASSLQIYGYTF
TGTGCCAGCAGTCTGCAGATCTATGGCTACACCTTC
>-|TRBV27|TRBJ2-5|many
CASSFHQAETQYF
TGTGCCAGCAGTTTTCACCAAGCGGAGACCCAGTACTTC
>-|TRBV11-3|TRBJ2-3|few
CASSLEFRDTQYF
TGTGCCAGCAGCTTAGAATTCAGAGATACGCAGTATTTT
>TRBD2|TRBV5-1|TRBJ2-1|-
CASSLGLAVNEQFF
TGCGCCAGCAGCTTGGGACTAGCGGTTAATGAGCAGTTCTTC
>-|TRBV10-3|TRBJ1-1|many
CAISERGAFTVNTEAFF
TGTGCCATCAGTGAACGAGGGGCTTTTACCGTGAACACTGAAGCTTTCTTT
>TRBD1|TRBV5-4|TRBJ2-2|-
CASSLQGGSGELFF
TGTGCCAGCAGCTTGCAAGGGGGCTCCGGGGAGCTGTTTTTT
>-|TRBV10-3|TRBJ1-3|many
CAISPTNSGNTIYF
TGTGCCATTTCTCCCACTAACTCTGGAAACACCATATATTTT
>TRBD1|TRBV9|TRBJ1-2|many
CASSPDRNYGYTF
TGTGCCAGCAGTCCGGACAGGAACTATGGCTACACCTTC
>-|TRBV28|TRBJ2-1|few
CASSPGGTYNEQFF
TGTGCCAGCAGTCCCGGAGGGACCTACAATGAGCAGTTCTTC
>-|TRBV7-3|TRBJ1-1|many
CASSLTGTGEAFF
TGTGCCAGCAGCTTAACCGGGACTGGAGAAGCTTTCTTT
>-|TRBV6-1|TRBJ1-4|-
CASSEIAASIPGANEKLFF
TGTGCCAGCAGTGAAATTGCCGCCAGCATCCCGGGGGCTAATGAAAAACTGTTTTTT
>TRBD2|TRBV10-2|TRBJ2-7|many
CASLPSGSLHEQYF
TGCGCCAGCCTTCCTAGCGGGAGCTTGCACGAGCAGTACTTC
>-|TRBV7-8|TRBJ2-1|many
CASSFLREPPGNEQFF
TGTGCCAGCAGCTTCCTGAGGGAGCCTCCGGGGAATGAGCAGTTCTTC
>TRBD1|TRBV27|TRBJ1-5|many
CASSSTGGPGQPQHF
TGTGCCAGCAGTTCCACAGGGGGCCCGGGTCAGCCCCAGCATTTT
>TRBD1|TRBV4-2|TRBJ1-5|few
CASSLATLGTALVQPQHF
TGTGCCAGCAGCCTAGCAACCCTGGGGACAGCTCTGGTACAGCCCCAGCATTTT
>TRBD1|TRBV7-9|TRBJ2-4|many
CASSNPRDRGRYAKNIQYF
TGTGCCAGCAGCAACCCCCGGGACAGGGGGAGGTACGCCAAAAACATTCAGTACTTC
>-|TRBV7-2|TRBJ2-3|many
CASSLGVFSSTDTQYF
TGTGCCAGCAGCTTAGGAGTATTTTCTAGCACAGATACGCAGTATTTT
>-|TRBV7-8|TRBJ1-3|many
CASSRQIRSGNTIYF
TGTGCCAGCAGCCGACAGATCAGGTCTGGAAACACCATATATTTT
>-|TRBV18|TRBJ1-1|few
CASSPGTSLNTEAFF
TGTGCCAGCTCACCCGGGACATCCTTGAACACTGAAGCTTTCTTT
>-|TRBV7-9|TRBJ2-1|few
CASSYRTGELSEQFF
TGTGCCAGCAGCTACCGCACGGGGGAGCTGAGTGAGCAGTTCTTC